Listed below are T cell receptor beta chains from one sample, sequenced in a study of blood T cell repertoires in COVID-19. Here immunoSEQ multiplex PCR was the method, and the copy in TCRdb shows in-frame clones only, minus some. The repertoire has 120,000 to 150,000 clones, approximately 92% of them found once; the top ten carry under 15%. The sample was peripheral blood. These receptors were taken from a man younger than 30 with COVID-19, enrolled during active disease. The CDR3 runs from the conserved cysteine through the conserved F or W.

>TRBJ1-1|TRBV7-2
CASSLVGTGTEAFF
>TRBJ2-1|TRBV18
CASSPGLTYNEQFF
>TRBJ2-7|TRBV2
CASSESGGPAHEQYF
>TRBJ1-1|TRBV4-1
CASSVRGQDTEAFF
>TRBJ2-3|TRBV9
CASSTHPGTGLADTQYF
>TRBJ2-2|TRBV9
CASSAGGGRGGELFF
>TRBJ1-6|TRBV6-2/TRBV6-3
CASSAAGGNRPLHF
>TRBJ2-1|TRBV6-5
CASSYSISGEGLGQFF
>TRBJ1-1|TRBV14
CASSSRGRGNTEAFF
>TRBJ2-7|TRBV4-1
CASSQEGRDRGYEQYF
>TRBJ2-7|TRBV27
CASAQGYEQYF
>TRBJ2-1|TRBV30
CAWSLGTGNGEQFF
>TRBJ1-2|TRBV2
CASSEAGYTF
>TRBJ1-3|TRBV28
CASSPRQGWSGNTIYF
>TRBJ1-6|TRBV7-2
CASSSGHVKNSPLHF
>TRBJ2-1|TRBV25-1
CASRDSGISSYNEQFF
>TRBJ2-7|TRBV2
CASSERGLAGSYEQYF
>TRBJ2-7|TRBV29-1
CSVVGQAYSYEQYF
>TRBJ2-7|TRBV7-8
CASSFQISYEQYF
>TRBJ2-4|TRBV30
CAWSPFKNIQYF
>TRBJ2-2|TRBV4-1
CASSQEARFGELFF
>TRBJ2-7|TRBV28
CASSSWTGTYEQYF
>TRBJ2-7|TRBV5-5
CASSLWGAEQYF
>TRBJ2-3|TRBV7-8
CASSLVRGRRVTDTQYF
>TRBJ2-5|TRBV20-1
CSASKSPQETQYF
>TRBJ1-2|TRBV27
CASSSAQGGHGYTF
>TRBJ2-1|TRBV15
CATSRDVASGRVEQFF
>TRBJ2-3|TRBV4-3
CASSQERDYSSTDTQYF
>TRBJ2-1|TRBV12-1
CASSKTSGGNNEQFF
>TRBJ2-1|TRBV7-9
CASSLPKGRGPDNEQFF
>TRBJ2-1|TRBV27
CAVLSGSSYNEQFF
>TRBJ2-2|TRBV9
CASSPRLAGNTGELFF
>TRBJ2-3|TRBV6-5
CASSRSGGADTQYF
>TRBJ2-7|TRBV5-1
CASSKGQSLEQYF